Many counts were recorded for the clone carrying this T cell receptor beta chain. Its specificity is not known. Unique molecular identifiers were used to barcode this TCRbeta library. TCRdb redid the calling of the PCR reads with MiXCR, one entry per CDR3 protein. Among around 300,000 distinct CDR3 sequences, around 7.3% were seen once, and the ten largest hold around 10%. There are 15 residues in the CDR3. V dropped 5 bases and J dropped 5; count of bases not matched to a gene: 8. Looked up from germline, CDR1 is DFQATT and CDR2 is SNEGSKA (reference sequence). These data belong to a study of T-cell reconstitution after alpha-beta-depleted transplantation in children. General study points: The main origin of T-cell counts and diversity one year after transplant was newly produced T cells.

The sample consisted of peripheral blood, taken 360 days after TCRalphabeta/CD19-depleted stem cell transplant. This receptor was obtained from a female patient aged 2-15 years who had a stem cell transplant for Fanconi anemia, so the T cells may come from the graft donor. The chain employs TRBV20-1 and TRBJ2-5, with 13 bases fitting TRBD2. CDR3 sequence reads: CSAGGTSGNVETQYF. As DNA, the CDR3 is TGCAGTGCTGGGGGGACTAGCGGGAATGTGGAGACCCAGTACTTC.